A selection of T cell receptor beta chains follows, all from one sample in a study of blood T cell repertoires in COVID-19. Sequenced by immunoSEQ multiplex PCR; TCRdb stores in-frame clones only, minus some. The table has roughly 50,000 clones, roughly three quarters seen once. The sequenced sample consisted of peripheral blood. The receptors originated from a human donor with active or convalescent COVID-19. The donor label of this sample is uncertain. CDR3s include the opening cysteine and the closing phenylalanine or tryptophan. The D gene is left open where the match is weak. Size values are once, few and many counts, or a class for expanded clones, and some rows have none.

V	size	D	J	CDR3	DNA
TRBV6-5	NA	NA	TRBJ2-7	CASSPLPSYEQYF	TGTGCCAGCAGTCCTCTTCCCTCCTACGAGCAGTACTTC
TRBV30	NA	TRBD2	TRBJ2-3	CASSGLAGGTDTQYF	TGTGCCTCTTCGGGACTAGCGGGAGGGACAGATACGCAGTATTTT
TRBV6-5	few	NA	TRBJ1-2	CASVLYYGYTF	TGTGCCAGCGTCCTATACTATGGCTACACCTTC
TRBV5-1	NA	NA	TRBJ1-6	CASNLGQYNSPLHF	TGCGCCAGCAACTTAGGACAGTATAATTCACCCCTCCACTTT
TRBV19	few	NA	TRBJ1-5	CASSDRMSNQPQHF	TGTGCCAGTAGTGACAGGATGAGCAATCAGCCCCAGCATTTT
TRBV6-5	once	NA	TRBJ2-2	CATTGNTGELFF	TGTGCCACCACAGGGAACACCGGGGAGCTGTTTTTT
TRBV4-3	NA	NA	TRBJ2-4	CASSQTADGLQYF	TGCGCCAGCAGCCAAACCGCAGACGGACTACAGTACTTC
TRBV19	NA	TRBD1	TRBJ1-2	CASTPTITGVFGYTF	TGTGCCAGTACCCCGACTATCACAGGGGTCTTTGGCTACACCTTC
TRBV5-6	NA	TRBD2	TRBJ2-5	CASSLAGGAKIGETQYF	TGTGCCAGCAGCTTGGCGGGAGGGGCCAAGATAGGGGAGACCCAGTACTTC
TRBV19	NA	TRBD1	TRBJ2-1	CASSISTGYNEQFF	TGTGCCAGTAGTATCTCGACAGGGTACAATGAGCAGTTCTTC
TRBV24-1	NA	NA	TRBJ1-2	CATSDPAEREYGYTF	TGTGCCACCAGTGATCCCGCAGAGAGGGAATATGGCTACACCTTC
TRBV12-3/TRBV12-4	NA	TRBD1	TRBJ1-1	CASTGQGRAFF	TGTGCCAGCACCGGACAGGGGAGGGCTTTCTTT
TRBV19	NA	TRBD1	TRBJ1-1	CASSPRTGGELNTEAFF	TGTGCCAGTAGTCCCCGGACAGGGGGCGAACTGAACACTGAAGCTTTCTTT
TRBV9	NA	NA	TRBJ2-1	CASSVASAYNEQFF	TGTGCCAGCAGCGTAGCTAGCGCGTACAATGAGCAGTTCTTC
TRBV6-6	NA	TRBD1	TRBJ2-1	CASSNRGDEQFF	TGTGCCAGCAGTAACAGGGGTGATGAGCAGTTCTTC
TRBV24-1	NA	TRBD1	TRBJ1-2	CATSDLRQGVGYTF	TGTGCCACCAGTGATTTGCGCCAGGGGGTTGGCTACACCTTC
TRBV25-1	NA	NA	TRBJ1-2	CASGDSGYTF	TGTGCCAGCGGGGACTCAGGCTACACCTTC
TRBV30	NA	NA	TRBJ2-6	CAWKQPGANVLTF	TGTGCCTGGAAACAGCCTGGGGCCAACGTCCTGACTTTC
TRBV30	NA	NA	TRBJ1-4	CAWSPAPGMGNEKLFF	TGTGCCTGGAGTCCAGCTCCGGGGATGGGTAATGAAAAACTGTTTTTT
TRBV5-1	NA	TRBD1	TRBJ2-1	CASSPDRETNEQFF	TGCGCCAGCAGCCCAGACAGGGAAACCAATGAGCAGTTCTTC
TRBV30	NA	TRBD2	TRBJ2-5	CAWSKMGLATGETQYF	TGTGCCTGGAGTAAAATGGGACTAGCCACCGGGGAGACCCAGTACTTC
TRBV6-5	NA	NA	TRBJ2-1	CASSYSSSPYNEQFF	TGTGCCAGCAGTTATTCGAGTTCCCCTTACAATGAGCAGTTCTTC
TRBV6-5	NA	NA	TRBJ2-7	CASRPTTGRPGEQYF	TGTGCCAGCAGGCCTACCACGGGCCGCCCGGGGGAGCAGTACTTC
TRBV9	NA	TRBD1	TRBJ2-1	CASRDDLRQGNEQFF	TGTGCCAGCAGAGATGACCTCCGACAGGGAAATGAGCAGTTCTTC
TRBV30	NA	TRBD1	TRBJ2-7	CAWSVGLGQFYEQYF	TGTGCCTGGAGTGTGGGGCTGGGACAGTTCTACGAGCAGTACTTC
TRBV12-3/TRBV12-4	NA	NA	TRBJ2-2	CATTTFAAGELFF	TGTGCCACCACGACTTTCGCGGCCGGGGAGCTGTTTTTT
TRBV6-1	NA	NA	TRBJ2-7	CASSEEDWSSYEQYF	TGTGCCAGCAGTGAAGAAGACTGGAGCTCCTACGAGCAGTACTTC
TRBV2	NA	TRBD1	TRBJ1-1	CASSGKGATPEAFF	TGTGCCAGCAGTGGCAAGGGGGCGACCCCTGAAGCTTTCTTT
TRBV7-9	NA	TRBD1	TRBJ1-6	CASSSPVGGGNSPLHF	TGTGCCAGCAGCTCCCCCGTAGGGGGCGGGAATTCACCCCTCCACTTT
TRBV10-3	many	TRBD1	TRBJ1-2	CAISDPATGGYGYTF	TGTGCCATCAGTGATCCCGCGACAGGGGGGTATGGCTACACCTTC
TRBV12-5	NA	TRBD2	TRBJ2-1	CASGLVALGLAGFAVFF	TGTGCTAGTGGTTTGGTAGCCCTGGGACTAGCGGGTTTCGCTGTATTCTTC
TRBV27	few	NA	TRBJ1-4	CASSLGGGKLFF	TGTGCCAGCAGTCTAGGGGGTGGAAAACTGTTTTTT
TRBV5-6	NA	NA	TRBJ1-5	CASSLVGRVDQPQHF	TGTGCCAGCAGCTTGGTTGGCAGGGTTGATCAGCCCCAGCATTTT
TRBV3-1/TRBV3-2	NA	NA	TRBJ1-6	CASSQDRERSPLHF	TGTGCCAGCAGCCAAGACAGGGAACGTTCACCCCTCCACTTT
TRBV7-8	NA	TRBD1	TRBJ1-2	CASSRDRGPGYTF	TGTGCCAGCAGCCGGGACAGGGGGCCTGGCTACACCTTC
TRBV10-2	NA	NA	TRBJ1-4	CASGRRHFEKLFF	TGCGCCAGCGGTCGGCGACACTTTGAAAAACTGTTTTTT
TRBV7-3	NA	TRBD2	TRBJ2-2	CASSRLANTGELFF	TGTGCCAGCAGCCGACTAGCTAACACCGGGGAGCTGTTTTTT
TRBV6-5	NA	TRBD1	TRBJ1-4	CASSNRGPREKLFF	TGTGCCAGCAGCAACAGGGGACCGCGAGAAAAACTGTTTTTT
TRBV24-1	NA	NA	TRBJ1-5	CATSDFSSSNQPQHF	TGTGCCACCAGTGATTTCTCGTCCAGCAATCAGCCCCAGCATTTT
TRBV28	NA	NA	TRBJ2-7	CASSSAGYEQYF	TGTGCCAGCAGTTCCGCAGGCTACGAGCAGTACTTC
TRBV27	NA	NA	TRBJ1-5	CASRGPAGGNQPQHF	TGTGCCAGCAGGGGACCAGCGGGTGGCAATCAGCCCCAGCATTTT
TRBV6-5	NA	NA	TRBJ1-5	CASSPTGTPNQPQHF	TGTGCCAGCAGCCCCACCGGGACACCTAATCAGCCCCAGCATTTT
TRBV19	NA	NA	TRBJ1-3	CATTTREGNTIYF	TGTGCCACCACCACTCGGGAGGGAAACACCATATATTTT
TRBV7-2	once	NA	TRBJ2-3	CASSLGLSPTDTQYF	TGTGCCAGCAGCTTAGGACTTTCACCCACAGATACGCAGTATTTT
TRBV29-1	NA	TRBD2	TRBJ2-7	CSVDKGSGYEQYF	TGCAGCGTTGATAAGGGTAGCGGGTACGAGCAGTACTTC
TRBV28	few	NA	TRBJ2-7	CASSSDFHEQYF	TGTGCCAGCAGTTCAGATTTCCACGAGCAGTACTTC